This TCR beta chain was identified in a study of cytomegalovirus exposure and HLA in healthy donors. PCR was performed using 60 Vbeta and 13 Jbeta primers. Repertoires were generated with immunoSEQ multiplex PCR, while TCRdb's copy carries only in-frame clones and drops some. The sample contains fewer than 85,000 clones, under 80% of which appear only once. This clone has only one observation. Trimming removed 3 bases from V and 1 base from J; junction bases left unmatched: 3. From germline, CDR1 is SGHAT and CDR2 FQNNGV. The CDR3 is made up of 15 amino acids. This TCR was recovered from a male donor in good health and CMV-seropositive. What was sequenced was PBMCs. J is TRBJ2-5 and V is TRBV11-2, with 9 bases that match TRBD2. CDR3 loop: CASSLVSGSQETQYF. The CDR3 bases are TGTGCCAGCAGCTTGGTTAGCGGGAGCCAAGAGACCCAGTACTTC.